This T cell receptor (beta chain) was profiled in a study of PD-L1 blockade in urothelial cancer. Overall study context: Male sex and bladder-origin urothelial cancer were recorded for about 85% of the roughly 30 patients. Analyses were performed on blood at 3 weeks after treatment start (the second dose) and at 6 weeks. Specimens of blood held a median count of 141,255 T cells.

Urothelial carcinoma in patients was locally advanced or metastatic. Sequenced by immunoSEQ multiplex PCR; TCRdb stores in-frame clones only, minus some. The sample consists of approximately 100,000 clones, around 82% of them appearing once. The germline V gene encodes CDR1 MNHEY and CDR2 SMNVEV (reference sequence). The CDR3 sequence is 15 residues long. The V gene end was trimmed by 6 bases and the J gene end by 6 bases; junction bases not matched to a gene: 5. The chain combines TRBV27 with TRBJ2-2, with TRBD1 matching 12 bases. The TCR sequence derives from a man aged 45-65 years with urothelial cancer. Here the sequenced sample was PBMCs, taken around atezolizumab (anti-PD-L1) treatment. The CDR3 DNA reads TGTGCCAGCAGGGCCGGGACAGGGGGCGCCGGGGAGCTGTTTTTT. Translating gives CASRAGTGGAGELFF.